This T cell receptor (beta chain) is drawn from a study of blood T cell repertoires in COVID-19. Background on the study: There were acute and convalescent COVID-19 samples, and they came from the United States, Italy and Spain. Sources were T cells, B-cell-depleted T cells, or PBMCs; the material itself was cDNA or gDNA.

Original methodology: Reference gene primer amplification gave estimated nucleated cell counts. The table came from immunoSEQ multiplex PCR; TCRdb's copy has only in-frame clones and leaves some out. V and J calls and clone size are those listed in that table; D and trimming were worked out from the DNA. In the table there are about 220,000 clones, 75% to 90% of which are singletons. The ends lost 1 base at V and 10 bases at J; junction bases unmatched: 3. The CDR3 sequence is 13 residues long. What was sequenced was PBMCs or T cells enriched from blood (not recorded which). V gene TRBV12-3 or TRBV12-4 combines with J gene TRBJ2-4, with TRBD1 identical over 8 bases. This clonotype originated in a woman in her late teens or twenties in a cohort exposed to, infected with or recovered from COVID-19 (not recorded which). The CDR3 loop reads CASSLETGAIQYF. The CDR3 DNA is TGTGCCAGCAGTTTAGAGACAGGGGCTATTCAGTACTTC.